This T cell receptor (beta chain) was recorded in a study of CD8 T cells in Susac syndrome (dated by TCRdb to between 2019 and 2020). About the study as a whole: The study used repertoire sequencing to test whether antigen drove CD8+ T cell activation and differentiation in Susac syndrome.

About this clonotype: The specificity of this receptor is unknown. No much larger clone exists at a distance of one base, and base qualities are not known.

RNA was extracted with the RNeasy kit and roughly 0.45 to 1 ug was reverse transcribed using random hexamers. TCR beta CDR3 regions were amplified with the immunoSEQ multiplex PCR assay covering 54 Vbeta and 13 Jbeta segments. To correct PCR amplification bias, a synthetic template baseline was used for both primer optimization and computational correction. As for how the authors treated the data: Only productive sequences were kept, with reads annotated to V, D and J genes according to IMGT and analyzed in immunoSEQ Analyzer. Clonality was computed as one minus Shannon entropy normalized by log2 of the number of productive unique sequences. For each patient and control, public and private clones were evaluated among the 100 most prevalent clones. Clones were defined as Susac-specific if absent from the healthy and MS cohorts, from around 1,100 published viral clones and from other ImmuneACCESS disease sequences. TCRdb itself trimmed the public reads at Q25 with fastp, ran MiXCR and retained productive beta chains. Rows matching on CDR3 protein sequence are summarized as one entry with the most common DNA and genes. These V and J calls originate from TCRdb's pipeline instead of the authors' own analysis. The sample data list around 200,000 distinct CDR3 sequences, and about 95% of these were observed just once. The top ten constitute about 0.1% of the sample.

Peripheral blood CD8+ and CD4+ T cells from healthy donors, Susac syndrome patients and multiple sclerosis patients were profiled by high-throughput TCR beta sequencing. Healthy donors were age- and sex-matched controls. CD8+ TEMRA cells were enriched by FACS, while bulk CD8+ and CD4+ T cells were purified by magnetic negative isolation. Blood was collected in EDTA tubes and processed within 24 hours, with PBMCs isolated through density gradient centrifugation. PBMCs intended for TCR sequencing were cryopreserved in liquid nitrogen and were subsequently thawed in a 37 degrees C water bath. The sorted or isolated CD4+, CD8+ and CD8+ TEMRA cells reached a purity of at least 90%. Here is what the overall study found, with its caveats: The number of individuals in the TCR sequencing and HLA analysis was acknowledged as relatively small.

From a lookup of the germline V gene, CDR1 and CDR2 are SGHTA and FQGNSA. V is clipped by 0 bases and J by 5 bases, and the sequence between their germline boundaries is 11 bases long. The CDR3 has 14 amino acids, counting the end cysteine and phenylalanine. The only DNA kept is the CDR3, 42 bases in frame from the first base. The specimen sequenced was CD4+ T cells from PBMCs. The TCR originated in a human donor in good health. The sequence is built from TRBV7-2 and TRBJ2-7; a weak D assignment points to TRBD1 (6 bases agree). The CDR3 protein is CASSLAGGVDEQYF. DNA sequence: TGTGCCAGCAGCTTAGCAGGGGGAGTCGACGAGCAGTACTTC.